This section outlines one T cell receptor beta chain sequence together with its context. This clone has a handful of counts. It has no known antigen specificity. No per-base quality is available; no much larger clone lies one base away. Libraries were prepared through the immunoSEQ multiplex PCR assay. A mixture of 60 forward primers for TCR Vbeta segments and 13 reverse primers for TCR Jbeta segments was used in the multiplex PCR. The CDR3 region of rearranged TCR beta genes was amplified from genomic DNA with a multiplex PCR assay. The Illumina HiSeq System was used to sequence the amplified TCR beta libraries as 87-base-pair reads. On the authors' methods: A later analysis counted approximately 74 million unique TCR beta chains across the 666 repertoires, and some 11 million of these chains were shared by at least two donors. Raw reads were error-corrected and collapsed into unique sequences by a nearest-neighbor algorithm in which closely related sequences were merged to remove PCR and sequencing errors. CDR3 sequences were aligned to IMGT reference sequences to assign V, D and J gene segments. Each retained sequence needed at least a six-nucleotide match to both a V gene segment and a J gene segment. Rearrangements were called productive when the CDR3 lacked stop codons and stayed in frame with V and J; all others were non-productive. CDR3 was defined by IMGT convention, running from the second conserved V-encoded cysteine to the conserved J-encoded phenylalanine. The earlier analysis of some 550 of the donors excluded any sequence lacking an unambiguous match to a single V gene segment. An earlier analysis of around 600 of the donors classified V segments as functional when productive rearrangements were above 56.7% and as segregating when the standard deviation between donors was above 5%. A statistical classification framework was built for diagnosing cytomegalovirus status from the catalog of TCR beta chain sequences. In a later analysis, V and J genes were assigned by comparing TCR nucleotide sequences against IMGT/GENE-DB human TR gene sequences. A later analysis assigned CDR3 sequences and most-parsimonious VDJ recombination scenarios with the TCRdist pipeline. A later analysis defined each TCR beta chain by its CDR3 amino acid sequence plus V-gene family, and excluded reads lacking a unique V-gene family. In a later analysis, 500 to 700 highly shared, low-generation-probability nucleotide sequences were removed to address suspected cross-contamination and a sequencing artifact. For each public chain, a later analysis derived a clonal expansion index from normalized ranks of inferred template counts within each repertoire. In a later analysis, generation probabilities were computed using a VDJ recombination model fitted to out-of-frame rearrangements, and the results were checked against IGoR. A later analysis scored TCR-TCR, TCR-HLA and TCR-CMV co-occurrence with hypergeometric tests, applying a repertoire-size bias correction to TCR pairs. To estimate false discovery rates, a later analysis permuted the HLA or CMV assignments 20 times. In a later analysis, co-occurring TCRs were grouped with DBSCAN, and TCRdist sequence similarity was added when clustering was performed within HLA-allele-positive subsets. Repertoires with fewer than 30,000 or more than 120,000 public chains, plus five repertoires with anomalous nucleotide sharing, were excluded from co-occurrence clustering. TCRdb took over this immuneACCESS table, retaining in-frame rearrangements with V and J assigned. Such tables are incomplete; in checked studies, under half of the missing clones stem from an unresolved V gene, and the remainder is unexplained. V, J and clone size derive from that table, while D and trimming were established from the DNA sequence. For this sample there are fewer than 150,000 clones; 70% to 75% appear just once. The top ten clones comprise around 15% of the sample.

Here V drops 5 bases and J drops 2 bases, and the junction holds 10 bases not matched to any gene. The germline V gene (reference sequence) sets CDR1 to SEHNR and CDR2 to FQNEAQ. The cysteine opens and the phenylalanine closes a CDR3 of 16 amino acids. The DNA shown is the 48-base CDR3, in frame from base 1. The data were obtained in a study of cytomegalovirus exposure and HLA in healthy donors (dated by TCRdb to about 2017). With respect to the entire study: According to an earlier analysis of several hundred of the donors, about 179 million T cells yielded some 120 million unique TCR beta sequences and 276 Gb of sequence data. To predict cytomegalovirus infection status, the study combined high-throughput TCR immunosequencing, statistical association of individual TCRs with disease status, and machine learning. Rather than drawing on any new phenotypic data, the later analysis identified candidate immune exposures from TCR beta sequences and the way those sequences occurred across donors. The study aimed to test whether signatures of past pathogen exposure could be identified by cataloging public T cell receptors. Besides the first cohort of about 730 subjects, a separate validation cohort made up of some 110 different subjects was used. Donor age, sex, ethnicity and CMV serostatus were compiled together with the repertoire data. HLA typing included class I and class II loci at four-digit resolution. The T cell repertoires of about 700 subjects were profiled by immunosequencing and related to cytomegalovirus serostatus. To study patterns of TCR occurrence, a later analysis re-analyzed previously published TCR beta repertoires from 666 donors and added high-resolution HLA genotyping. To decide whether each TCR beta V gene segment behaved as functional or pseudogenic, an earlier analysis of some 600 of the donors relied on high-throughput TCR beta sequencing. The number of donors typed differed by locus, with about 629-630 for A, B, C, DRB1 and DQB1, 522 for DQA1, under 610 for DPA1, and 472 for DPB1. A later genetic analysis took genome-wide SNP genotypes for about 55% of the 666 donors and used that subset as a discovery cohort. Among some 410 genotyped donors of the cohort, an average of about 240,000 unique TCR beta nucleotide sequences were sequenced per donor, roughly 18% of them non-productive. The genetic ancestry cluster associated with self-reported Caucasian donors included over 65% of the 300 to 400 genotyped donors. An early release covering roughly 640 HLA-typed donors comprised roughly 300 gigabases of sequencing data and roughly 85 million unique TCR sequences. Five DR-DQ haplotypes were handled as single units for association and clustering, since linkage in the cohort was strong. All discovery cohort repertoires had been generated on a single sequencing platform. On the study overall, not on this receptor specifically: In an earlier analysis of some 500 of the donors, most TCR beta V segments appeared in productive rearrangements about 87% or about 30% of the time, broadly matching IMGT annotations. The classifier was reported to diagnose cytomegalovirus status with high specificity and sensitivity in both the original cohort and the validation cohort. A total of 164 TCR beta chains were listed by the study as associated with cytomegalovirus. Because counts were too low, roughly 18 rarely observed V segments, including chromosome 9 orphons, were left out of the earlier analysis of approximately 580 of the donors. Most CMV-associated TCR beta chains appeared to be HLA-restricted in a later analysis, and the HLA associations seemed to be driven largely by CMV exposure. Immune exposure information for the cohort was limited to CMV serostatus. It was suggested by the authors that the approach could potentially be generalized to other disease states and immunological phenotypes. Roughly uniform sequencing depth across donors was assumed in presence/absence analyses, although this assumption may not hold. Compared with equally common non-associated chains, HLA-associated TCR beta chains in a later analysis were more clonally expanded and had lower generation probabilities. The sequencing pipeline was judged likely to have produced a cluster of highly shared sequence variants as a technical artifact. Linkage disequilibrium might explain the correlated functional status among segregating V segments, but an unknown experimental factor could not be excluded. At a false discovery rate of 0.05, a later analysis linked some 18,000 TCR beta sequences to specific HLA alleles. When HLA alleles, especially DR and DQ, strongly co-occurred, attributing TCR associations to individual alleles was difficult. According to a later analysis, TCR association rates differed among HLA loci, with DRB1 alleles showing the most associated TCRs and HLA-C alleles showing the fewest. This cohort had only TCR beta chains sequenced, and the lack of alpha or paired-chain data limited which features could be detected. Several of the top co-occurrence clusters appeared to be linked to parvovirus B19, influenza, CMV and Epstein-Barr virus, according to a later analysis. In vitro tests confirmed that a few of the cytomegalovirus-associated TCR beta chains recognize cytomegalovirus antigens. In a later genetic analysis, fewer N-insertions in productive TCRs were reported among donors in an Asian-associated ancestry cluster than the approximately 710-donor mean. Most TCR sequences were observed very rarely across donors, whereas some public TCRs were present in many individuals. A further reported finding was that TCR beta sequences accurately predicted the HLA-A and HLA-B alleles for most subjects in the first cohort. Some IMGT-functional V segments, including TRBV6-2 and TRBV6-3, could not be told apart with the 87-base-pair reads, so those segments were excluded. Because HLA typing was unavailable for some donors at each locus, only the typed subset was used in association tests. In a later genetic analysis, a missense DCLRE1C variant was associated with V-gene and J-gene trimming of TCR beta chains, and the association was replicated in an independent cohort.

In total, approximately 690 healthy bone marrow donors made up the cohort. Cohort members were all nominally healthy when sampled, although unrecorded immune exposures were likely present. Of the approximately 700 cohort members, approximately 300 had positive CMV serostatus and approximately 360 had negative CMV serostatus, and CMV serostatus was not recorded for the donor. A peripheral blood sample was provided by each donor, and peripheral blood mononuclear cells were used for TCR beta sequencing. The Qiagen DNeasy Blood Extraction Kit was used to extract genomic DNA from the blood cell samples.

The TCR comes from a human donor in good health. The rearrangement joined TRBV7-9 to TRBJ2-3; the junction holds 7 bases that match TRBD1. The specimen sequenced was PBMCs. The sequenced DNA is TGTGCCAGCAGCCTCCCGACAGGGTTAGTCACAGATACGCAGTATTTT. Its amino acids are CASSLPTGLVTDTQYF.